One sample yielded the 18 T cell receptor beta chains listed below, sequenced in a study of vaccination and CD4 T cells after COVID-19. Cultured CD4+ T cells had their DNA profiled by the Oncomine TCR Beta short-read assay. TCRdb ran MiXCR on the PCR reads and lists one entry per CDR3 protein. The sample records some 20,000 distinct CDR3 sequences, 31% being singletons. Their cognate antigens are unknown. Treatment specified: roughly 11-day PBMC culture with coronavirus spike peptide pools or control peptides (ViraFEST assay). Source material: cultured CD4+ T cells from blood. These receptors came from a human donor with COVID-19.

This clonotype was seen more than once but under ten times. The J gene is TRBJ1-3, the V gene TRBV11-3, with TRBD1 as a possible D gene (5 bases). CDR3 length: 13 amino acids. V shed 9 bases and J shed 0 bases, with 9 bases lying between them. Germline V gene data show CDR1 as SGHNT and CDR2 as YENEEA. CDR3 amino acids: CASQGNSGNTIYF. For the CDR3, the DNA is TGTGCCAGTCAGGGAAACTCTGGAAACACCATATATTTT.

A few counts support this clonotype. V usage is TRBV5-4 and J usage is TRBJ1-2, with 8 bases lining up with TRBD1. The length of the CDR3 is 17 residues. Germline lookup yields CDR1 SGHNT and CDR2 YYREEE (reference sequence). V lost 4 bases and J lost 2; bases outside the gene matches: 13. CDR3 in DNA: TGTGCCAGCAGCCCGGCCGTGGGACAGGCACTGAACTATGGCTACACCTTC. As protein: CASSPAVGQALNYGYTF.

The chain joins TRBV29-1 to TRBJ2-7, with a weak D call TRBD1 (5 bases). The germline V and J ends were trimmed by 0 bases and 5 bases, with 14 bases remaining between them. From germline, CDR1 is SQVTM and CDR2 ANQGSEA. The CDR3 runs to 14 residues. The CDR3 DNA follows: TGCAGCGTTGAAGATCCGGAAGGGGTACACGAGCAGTACTTC. Encoded protein: CSVEDPEGVHEQYF.

This clonotype was picked up a small number of times. The chain links TRBV6-1 to TRBJ1-6, with TRBD1 matching over 7 bases. Trimming at V came to 5 bases and at J to 10 bases, leaving 14 bases not matched to a gene. The CDR3 runs to 16 residues. CDR1 is MNHNS and CDR2 is SASEGT in the germline V gene. The CDR3 DNA reads as TGTGCCAGCAGTCGGGACCGTGGAGGGGGCAGGTCACCCCTCCACTTT. Its protein is CASSRDRGGGRSPLHF.

This clonotype was picked up one time. The rearrangement uses TRBV5-6 and TRBJ2-5, with TRBD1 as a possible D gene (6 bases). V was trimmed by 1 base and J by 5 bases, leaving 9 bases between them. The CDR3 has 13 amino acids. Germline V lookup: CDR1 SGHDT, CDR2 YYEEEE. The CDR3 spells CASSLTGTETQYF. For the CDR3, the DNA is TGTGCCAGCAGCTTGACAGGGACGGAGACCCAGTACTTC.

This clonotype was seen just once. The V and J genes are TRBV12-5 and TRBJ2-3; TRBD1 matches 7 bases. The J segment lost 5 bases and the V segment lost 7 bases, leaving 9 bases of the junction unmatched. This CDR3 region has 14 residues. Looked up from germline, CDR1 is LGHNT and CDR2 is FRNRAP. The CDR3 DNA reads TGTGCTAGTGCCTTGACAGGGCAAAAAGATACGCAGTATTTT. Translated: CASALTGQKDTQYF.

This sequence joins TRBV11-3 and TRBJ2-5, with 8 positions matching TRBD2. Germline loops: CDR1 SGHNT, CDR2 YENEEA. There are 15 residues in the CDR3. V lost 6 bases, J lost 2 bases, and 8 bases stayed unmatched. This CDR3 reads CASSGTSGEQETQYF. CDR3 coding DNA: TGTGCCAGCAGTGGAACTAGCGGCGAACAAGAGACCCAGTACTTC.

This clonotype was seen a few times. The chain carries TRBV7-9 and TRBJ1-4; D gene ambiguous. The V gene's germline CDR1 is SEHNR and CDR2 FQNEAQ (reference sequence). This CDR3 region has 12 residues. Trimming took off 4 bases at V and 5 bases at J, with 5 bases between the two ends. The CDR3 DNA sequence: TGTGCCAGCAGCTCGCAAAATGAAAAACTGTTTTTT. It specifies CASSSQNEKLFF.

This sequence joins TRBV6-1 and TRBJ2-7; a weak D match, TRBD1 (5 bases). Germline CDR1 is MNHNS and CDR2 is SASEGT. Trimming cost V 1 base and J 0 bases, with 13 bases left between them. The CDR3 consists of 16 residues. This CDR3 is CASSEVRTSRSYEQYF. CDR3 bases: TGTGCCAGCAGTGAAGTTAGGACATCCCGCTCCTACGAGCAGTACTTC.

This chain links TRBV19 with TRBJ2-6; the D gene is possibly TRBD2 (7 bases). The CDR3 consists of 14 residues. Germline-derived CDR1 and CDR2 are LNHDA and SQIVND (reference sequence). The V gene lost 8 bases and the J gene lost 4 bases, with 12 bases spanning the gap. This chain's CDR3 is CASLGGLGANVLTF. CDR3 DNA sequence: TGTGCCAGTCTGGGGGGGCTCGGGGCCAACGTCCTGACTTTC.

This clonotype was picked up a small number of times. The chain combines TRBV18 with TRBJ1-1; 10 bases match TRBD1. The CDR3 is made up of 16 amino acids. Per the germline V gene, CDR1 is KGHSH and CDR2 is LQKENI. J gave up 4 bases and V 0 bases, and 5 bases lay outside the gene matches. The CDR3 DNA is TGTGCCAGCTCACCACCCGGCCGGGACAGGGGCACTGAAGCTTTCTTT. Protein product: CASSPPGRDRGTEAFF.

The rearrangement links TRBV6-5 to TRBJ1-2; no definite D call. V lost 2 bases and J 5 bases, leaving 12 bases between the germline ends. The CDR3 covers 14 residues. Germline V gives CDR1 MNHEY, CDR2 SVGAGI. CDR3 sequence (DNA): TGTGCCAGCAGTTACGTGGGGTTGGATTATGGCTACACCTTC. As protein: CASSYVGLDYGYTF.

This clonotype is medium-sized (0.01 to 0.1%) by share. This chain connects TRBV20-1 to TRBJ1-5; a weak D match, TRBD1 (5 bases). V was shortened by 3 bases and J by 1 base, with 13 bases between the two germline ends. Germline loops: CDR1 DFQATT, CDR2 SNEGSKA (reference sequence). This CDR3 region has 15 residues. The CDR3 DNA reads as TGCAGTGCTAGTAGAGGTTCAGGGAGCAATCAGCCCCAGCATTTT. This translates into CSASRGSGSNQPQHF.

The V and J genes are TRBV19 and TRBJ2-1; D unclear. Trimming shortened V by 7 bases and J by 1 base, and 8 bases separated the two germline ends. The germline gives CDR1 LNHDA, CDR2 SQIVND (reference sequence). The CDR3 spans 13 residues. The CDR3 sequence: CASKAGSYNEQFF. The CDR3 nucleotides read TGTGCCAGTAAAGCCGGGTCCTACAATGAGCAGTTCTTC.

The chain combines TRBV11-2 with TRBJ2-7; D unresolved. Per germline, CDR1 SGHAT and CDR2 FQNNGV. This CDR3 region has 15 residues. V was pared by 2 bases and J by 0 bases, with 11 bases between. As DNA, the CDR3 is TGTGCCAGCAGCTTATTTACAGCGAGCTCCTACGAGCAGTACTTC. Amino acid sequence: CASSLFTASSYEQYF.

The chain has TRBV5-4 and TRBJ1-1; D is uncertain. V was clipped by 7 bases and J by 0 bases, with 10 bases between them. Germline assignment: CDR1 SGHNT and CDR2 YYREEE (reference sequence). The CDR3 extends over 13 amino acids. CDR3 sequence: CASATPMNTEAFF. Here the CDR3 DNA reads TGTGCCAGCGCGACACCCATGAACACTGAAGCTTTCTTT.

This clonotype has only a few counts. The rearrangement joins TRBV10-1 to TRBJ1-5, with D perhaps matching TRBD1 (6 bases). The CDR3 loop spans 17 amino acids. Trimming took off 4 bases at V and 4 bases at J, with 20 bases between the two ends. CDR1 WNHNN and CDR2 SYGVQD come from the germline V gene (reference sequence). CDR3 sequence (DNA): TGCGCCAGCAGTGGGGGGGGGCCAGGAGATGGGAATCAGCCCCAGCATTTT. It translates to CASSGGGPGDGNQPQHF.

This clonotype was seen only a few times. This chain connects TRBV6-2 or TRBV6-3 to TRBJ1-2; D remains unclear. V was shortened by 7 bases and J by 3 bases, with 15 bases between the two germline ends. Germline V gene sequence: CDR1 MNHEY, CDR2 SVGEGT. The CDR3 is 14 residues long. CDR3 in amino acids: CASNRPGVDYGYTF. The CDR3 DNA reads TGTGCCAGCAATCGCCCTGGGGTGGACTATGGCTACACCTTC.